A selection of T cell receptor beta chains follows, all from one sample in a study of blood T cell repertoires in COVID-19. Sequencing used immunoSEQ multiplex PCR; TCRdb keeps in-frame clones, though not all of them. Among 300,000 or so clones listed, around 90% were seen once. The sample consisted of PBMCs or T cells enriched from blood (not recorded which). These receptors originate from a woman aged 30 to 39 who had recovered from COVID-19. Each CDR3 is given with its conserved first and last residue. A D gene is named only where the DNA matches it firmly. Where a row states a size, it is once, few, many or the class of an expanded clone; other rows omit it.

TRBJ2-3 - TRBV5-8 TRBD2 TGTGCCAGCAGCTTGGCATTAGCGGGAGTAGGAGATACGCAGTATTTT CASSLALAGVGDTQYF
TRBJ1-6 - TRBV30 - TGTGCCTGGACCGGAGAGGGAGTTTCACCCCTCCACTTT CAWTGEGVSPLHF
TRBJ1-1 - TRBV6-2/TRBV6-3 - TGTGCCAGCAGTAAACAGGTACAGAGACTTGAAGCTTTCTTT CASSKQVQRLEAFF
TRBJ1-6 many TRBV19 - TGTGCCAGTAGTATAGATCCAGATTCACCCCTCCACTTT CASSIDPDSPLHF
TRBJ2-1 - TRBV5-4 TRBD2 TGTGCCAGCAGCTTCCCGGGACTAGCGTCTAGCTCCTACAATGAGCAGTTCTTC CASSFPGLASSSYNEQFF
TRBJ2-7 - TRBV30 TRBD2 TGTGCCTGGAGTTTAGCGGGAGGCTACGAGCAGTACTTC CAWSLAGGYEQYF
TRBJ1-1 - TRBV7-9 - TGTGCCAGCAGCTTAGGGTCAGCGGAAGCTTTCTTT CASSLGSAEAFF
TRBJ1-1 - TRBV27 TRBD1 TGTGCCAGCATGACAGGGAGAGGAACTGAAGCTTTCTTT CASMTGRGTEAFF
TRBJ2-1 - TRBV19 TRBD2 TGTGCCAGTAGTACAGGAGGACTAGCGCACTACAATGAGCAGTTCTTC CASSTGGLAHYNEQFF
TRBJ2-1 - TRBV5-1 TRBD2 TGCGCCAGCAGCTTACCGGGACTAGACTGGTCTGAGCAGTTCTTC CASSLPGLDWSEQFF
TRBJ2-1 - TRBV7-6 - TGTGCCAGCAGCCCAATACAGGGTCATGAGCAGTTCTTC CASSPIQGHEQFF
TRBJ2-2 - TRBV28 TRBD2 TGTGCCAGCAGTCTTACTAGCGGGAGAGGTACCGGGGAGCTGTTTTTT CASSLTSGRGTGELFF
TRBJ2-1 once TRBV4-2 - TGTGCCAGCAGCCAAGAAGTGGCAATGTACAATGAGCAGTTCTTC CASSQEVAMYNEQFF
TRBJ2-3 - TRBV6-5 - TGTGCCAGCAGTTACTTGCAGGGTACCGATACGCAGTATTTT CASSYLQGTDTQYF
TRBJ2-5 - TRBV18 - TGTGCCAGCTCACCAGGTCGGACAGCGCAAGAGACCCAGTACTTC CASSPGRTAQETQYF
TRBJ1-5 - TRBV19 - TGTGCCACTTCACCGAGTGGAGGGGGCAATCAGCCCCAGCATTTT CATSPSGGGNQPQHF
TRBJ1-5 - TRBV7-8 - TGTGCCAGCAGCCCTAGTACGGACAGTAATCAGCCCCAGCATTTT CASSPSTDSNQPQHF
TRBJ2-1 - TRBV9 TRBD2 TGTGCCAGCAGCGAAAGACTAGCGGGAGTTCATGAGCAGTTCTTC CASSERLAGVHEQFF
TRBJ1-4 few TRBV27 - TGTGCCAGCAGTACCGTGGGCTCGGGGGGGAAACTGTTTTTT CASSTVGSGGKLFF
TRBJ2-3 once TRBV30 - TGTGCCTCCTCGACTAGTCCCAGCACAGATACGCAGTATTTT CASSTSPSTDTQYF
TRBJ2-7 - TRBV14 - TGTGCCAGCAGCGACCCAGACCCCGGGACAGGCGGGGGCGAGCAGTACTTC CASSDPDPGTGGGEQYF
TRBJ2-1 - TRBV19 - TGTGCCAGTAGCCCGGGACCCGGGGGAGGTGAGCAGTTCTTC CASSPGPGGGEQFF
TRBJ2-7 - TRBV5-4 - TGTGCCAGCAGCTCACGGGGGATTCACGAGCAGTACTTC CASSSRGIHEQYF
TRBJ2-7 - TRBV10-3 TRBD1 TGTGCCATCAGGATGACAGGGACCTACGAGCAGTACTTC CAIRMTGTYEQYF
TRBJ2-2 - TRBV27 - TGTGCCAGCAGCAGGGTGGGGTCCGGGGAGCTGTTTTTT CASSRVGSGELFF
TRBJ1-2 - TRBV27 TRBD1 TGTGCCAGCAGTTTTACAGGGGGCAATGGCTACACCTTC CASSFTGGNGYTF
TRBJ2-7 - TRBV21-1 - TGTGCCAGCAGCTCCCTGCTCGTTAGCAACTACGAGCAGTACTTC CASSSLLVSNYEQYF
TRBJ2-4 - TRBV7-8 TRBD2 TGTGCCAGCAGCTTGACTAGCGGGAGTTCCAAAAACATTCAGTACTTC CASSLTSGSSKNIQYF
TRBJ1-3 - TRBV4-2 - TGTGCCAGCAGCCGATCCAGGGGTGGTGGAAACACCATATATTTT CASSRSRGGGNTIYF
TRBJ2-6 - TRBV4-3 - TGCGCCAGCAGCCAAGAAGGGGTCTCTGGGGCCAACGTCCTGACTTTC CASSQEGVSGANVLTF
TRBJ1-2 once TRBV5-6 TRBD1 TGTGCCAGCAGCTTGATCGAGACAGGGAACTATGGCTACACCTTC CASSLIETGNYGYTF
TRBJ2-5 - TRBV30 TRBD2 TGTGCCTGGAGTGCAGGGACTAGCGGGAGGGGGGAGACCCAGTACTTC CAWSAGTSGRGETQYF
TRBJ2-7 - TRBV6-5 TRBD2 TGTGCCAGCAGCTCGACTAGCGGCTCCTACGAGCAGTACTTC CASSSTSGSYEQYF
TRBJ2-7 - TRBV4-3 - TGCGCCAGCAGCCATTTGACAGGGGCGGGAGAAGGTGAGCAGTACTTC CASSHLTGAGEGEQYF
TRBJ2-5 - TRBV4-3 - TGCGCCAGCAGCCAAGATCTGAGACTCCCTAGGGAGACCCAGTACTTC CASSQDLRLPRETQYF
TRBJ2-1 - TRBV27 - TGTGCCAGCAGTTTAGGGAGGCCGGGAGTTTCCTACAATGAGCAGTTCTTC CASSLGRPGVSYNEQFF
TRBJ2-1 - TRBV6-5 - TGTGCCAGCAGTACCCCCGGAGGGAACCACAATGAGCAGTTCTTC CASSTPGGNHNEQFF
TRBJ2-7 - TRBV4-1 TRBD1 TGCGCCAGCAGCCTAGGACAGGGTACCTACGAGCAGTACTTC CASSLGQGTYEQYF
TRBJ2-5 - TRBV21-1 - TGTGCCAGCAGGAGACTAGCGGGAGACCAAGAGACCCAGTACTTC CASRRLAGDQETQYF
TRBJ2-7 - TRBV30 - TGTGCCTGGACGCCTCACAGCGGGCAGGTCTACGAGCAGTACTTC CAWTPHSGQVYEQYF
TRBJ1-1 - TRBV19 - TGTGCCAGTAGTCCAAGGGCGGGGATGGGAATGAACACTGAAGCTTTCTTT CASSPRAGMGMNTEAFF
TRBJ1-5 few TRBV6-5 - TGTGCCAGCAGTTACACCCGGGTTAGCAATCAGCCCCAGCATTTT CASSYTRVSNQPQHF
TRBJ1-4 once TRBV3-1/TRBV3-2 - TGTGCCAGCAGCCAAAGCGGGACTAATGAAAAACTGTTTTTT CASSQSGTNEKLFF
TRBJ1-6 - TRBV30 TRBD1 TGTGCCGGAAAGACAGGGCCGGGCAATTCACCCCTCCACTTT CAGKTGPGNSPLHF
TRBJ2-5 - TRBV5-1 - TGCGCCAGCAACGATGGCCTTAAAGAGACCCAGTACTTC CASNDGLKETQYF
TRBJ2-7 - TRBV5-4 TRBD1 TGTGCCAGCAGCCGGCCGGGACAGGGGGCTCGCGAGCAGTACTTC CASSRPGQGAREQYF